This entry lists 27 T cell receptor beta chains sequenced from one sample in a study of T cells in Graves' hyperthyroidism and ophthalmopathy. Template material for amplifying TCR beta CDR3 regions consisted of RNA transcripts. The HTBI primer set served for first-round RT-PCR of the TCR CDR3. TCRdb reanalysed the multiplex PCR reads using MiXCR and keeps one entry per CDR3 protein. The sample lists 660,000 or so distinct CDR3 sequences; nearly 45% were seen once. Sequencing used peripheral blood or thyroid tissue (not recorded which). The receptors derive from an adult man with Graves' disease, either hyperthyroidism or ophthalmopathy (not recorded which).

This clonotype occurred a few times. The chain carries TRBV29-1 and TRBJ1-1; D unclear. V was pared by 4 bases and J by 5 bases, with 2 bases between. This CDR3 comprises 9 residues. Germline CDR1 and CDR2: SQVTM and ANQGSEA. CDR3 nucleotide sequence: TGCAGCGTTGGGACTGAAGCTTTCTTT. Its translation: CSVGTEAFF.

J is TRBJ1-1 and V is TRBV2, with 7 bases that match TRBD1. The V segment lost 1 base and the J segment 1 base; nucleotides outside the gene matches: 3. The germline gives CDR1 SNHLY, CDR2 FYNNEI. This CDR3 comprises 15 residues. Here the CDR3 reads CASSEVDRPNTEAFF. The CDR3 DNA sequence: TGTGCCAGCAGTGAAGTGGACAGGCCGAACACTGAAGCTTTCTTT.

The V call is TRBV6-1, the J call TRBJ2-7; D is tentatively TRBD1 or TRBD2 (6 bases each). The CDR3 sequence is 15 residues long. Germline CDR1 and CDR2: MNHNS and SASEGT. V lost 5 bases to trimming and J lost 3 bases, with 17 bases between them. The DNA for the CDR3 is TGTGCCAGCAGTCCCCTTCGACAGGAGGGCTACGAGCAGTACTTC. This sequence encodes CASSPLRQEGYEQYF.

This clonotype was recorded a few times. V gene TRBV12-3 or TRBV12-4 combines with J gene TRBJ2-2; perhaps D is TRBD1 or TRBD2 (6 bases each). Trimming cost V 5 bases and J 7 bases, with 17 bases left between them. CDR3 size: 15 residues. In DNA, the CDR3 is TGTGCCAGCAGTCCCATACGGGGGCCTCACGGGGAGCTGTTTTTT. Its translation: CASSPIRGPHGELFF.

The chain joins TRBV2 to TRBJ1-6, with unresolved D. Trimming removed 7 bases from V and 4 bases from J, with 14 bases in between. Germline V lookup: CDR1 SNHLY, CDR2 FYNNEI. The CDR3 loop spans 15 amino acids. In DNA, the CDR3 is TGTGCCAGCAAGACAAGGGAAGGATATAATTCACCCCTCCACTTT. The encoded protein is CASKTREGYNSPLHF.

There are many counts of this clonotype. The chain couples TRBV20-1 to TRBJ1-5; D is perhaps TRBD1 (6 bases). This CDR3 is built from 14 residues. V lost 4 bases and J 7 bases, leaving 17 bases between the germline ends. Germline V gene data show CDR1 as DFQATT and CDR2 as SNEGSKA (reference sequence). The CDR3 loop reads CSATQGFAGQPQHF. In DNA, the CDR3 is TGCAGTGCTACACAGGGTTTTGCAGGGCAGCCCCAGCATTTT.

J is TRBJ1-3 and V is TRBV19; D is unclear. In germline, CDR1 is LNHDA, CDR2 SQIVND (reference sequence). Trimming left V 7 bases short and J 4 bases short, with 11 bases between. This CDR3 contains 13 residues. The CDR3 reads CASTNEGGNTIYF. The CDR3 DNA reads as TGTGCCAGTACCAACGAAGGAGGAAACACCATATATTTT.

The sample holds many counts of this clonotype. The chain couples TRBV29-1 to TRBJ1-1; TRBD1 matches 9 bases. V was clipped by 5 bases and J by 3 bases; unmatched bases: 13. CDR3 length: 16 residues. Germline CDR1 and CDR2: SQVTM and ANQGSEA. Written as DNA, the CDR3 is TGCAGCGTTACCGGGACAGGGTTGCCTCGGGACACTGAAGCTTTCTTT. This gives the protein CSVTGTGLPRDTEAFF.

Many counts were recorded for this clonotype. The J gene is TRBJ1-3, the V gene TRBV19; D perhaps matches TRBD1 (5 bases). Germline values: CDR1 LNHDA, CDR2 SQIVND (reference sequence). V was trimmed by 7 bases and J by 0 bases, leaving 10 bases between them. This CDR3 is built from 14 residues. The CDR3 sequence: CASTWDFSGNTIYF. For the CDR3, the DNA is TGTGCCAGTACCTGGGACTTCTCTGGAAACACCATATATTTT. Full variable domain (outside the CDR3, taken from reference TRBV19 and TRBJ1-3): DGGITQSPKYLFRKEGQNVTLSCEQNLNHDAMYWYRQDPGQGLRLIYYSQIVNDFQKGDIAEGYSVSREKKESFPLTVTSAQKNPTAFYLCASTWDFSGNTIYFGEGSWLTVV.

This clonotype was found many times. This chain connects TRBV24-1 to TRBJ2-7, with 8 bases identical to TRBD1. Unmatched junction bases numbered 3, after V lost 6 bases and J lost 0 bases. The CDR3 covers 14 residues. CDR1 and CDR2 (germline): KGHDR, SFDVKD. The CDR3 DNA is TGTGCCACCAGTCCAGGGGGCTACTCCTACGAGCAGTACTTC. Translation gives CATSPGGYSYEQYF.

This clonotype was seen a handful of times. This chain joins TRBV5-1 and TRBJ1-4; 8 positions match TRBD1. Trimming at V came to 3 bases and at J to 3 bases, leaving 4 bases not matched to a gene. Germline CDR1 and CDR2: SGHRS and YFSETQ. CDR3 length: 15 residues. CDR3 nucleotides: TGCGCCAGCAGCTCAACAGGGGGTGCTAATGAAAAACTGTTTTTT. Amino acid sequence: CASSSTGGANEKLFF.

DNA of the CDR3: TGTGCCAGCCGACCCCAGGTCGGGGAGCTGTTTTTT. Translated: CASRPQVGELFF. The gene calls are TRBV12-3 or TRBV12-4 and TRBJ2-2; no clear D. This CDR3 is built from 12 residues. V was shortened by 8 bases and J by 7 bases, with 11 bases between the two germline ends.

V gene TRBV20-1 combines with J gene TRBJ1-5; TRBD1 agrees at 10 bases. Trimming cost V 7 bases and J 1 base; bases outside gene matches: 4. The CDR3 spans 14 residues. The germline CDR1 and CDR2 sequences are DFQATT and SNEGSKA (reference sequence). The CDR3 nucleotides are TGCAGTGTTCCGGGACAGGGGAGCAATCAGCCCCAGCATTTT. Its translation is CSVPGQGSNQPQHF.

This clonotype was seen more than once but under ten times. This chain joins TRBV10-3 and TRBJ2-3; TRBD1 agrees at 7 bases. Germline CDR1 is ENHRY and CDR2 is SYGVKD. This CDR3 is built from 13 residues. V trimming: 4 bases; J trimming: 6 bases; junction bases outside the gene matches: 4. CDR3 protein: CAISGSRGDTQYF. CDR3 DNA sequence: TGTGCCATCAGTGGGTCCAGGGGGGATACGCAGTATTTT.

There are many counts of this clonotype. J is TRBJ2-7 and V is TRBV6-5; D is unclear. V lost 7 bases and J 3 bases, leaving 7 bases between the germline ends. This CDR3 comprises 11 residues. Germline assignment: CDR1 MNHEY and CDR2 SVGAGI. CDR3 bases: TGTGCCAGCACGGCGAGCTACGAGCAGTACTTC. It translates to CASTASYEQYF.

The CDR3 loop reads CASSLIDWSGNTIYF. CDR3 DNA: TGTGCCAGCAGTCTGATTGACTGGTCTGGAAACACCATATATTTT. The chain couples TRBV7-9 to TRBJ1-3; D remains unclear. In germline, CDR1 is SEHNR, CDR2 FQNEAQ (reference sequence). This CDR3 has 15 residues. Deletions cut 6 bases from V and 1 base from J, with 13 bases between.

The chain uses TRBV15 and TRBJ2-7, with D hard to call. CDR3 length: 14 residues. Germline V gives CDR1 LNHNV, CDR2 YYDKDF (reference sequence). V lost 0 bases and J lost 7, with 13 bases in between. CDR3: CATSRDIGYNEQYF. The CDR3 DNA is TGTGCCACCAGCAGAGATATCGGGTACAATGAGCAGTACTTC. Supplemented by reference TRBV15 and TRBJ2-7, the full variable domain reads DAMVIQNPRYQVTQFGKPVTLSCSQTLNHNVMYWYQQKSSQAPKLLFHYYDKDFNNEADTPDNFQSRRPNTSFCFLDIRSPGLGDTAMYLCATSRDIGYNEQYFGPGTRLTVT.

This chain's CDR3 is CASRSGTLNTGELFF. CDR3 in DNA: TGTGCCAGCAGGTCAGGGACCCTCAACACCGGGGAGCTGTTTTTT. The V and J genes are TRBV6-1 and TRBJ2-2; possibly TRBD1 or TRBD2 for D (5 bases each). Trimming shortened V by 6 bases and J by 2 bases, and 13 bases separated the two germline ends. The CDR3 runs to 15 residues. Germline loops: CDR1 MNHNS, CDR2 SASEGT.

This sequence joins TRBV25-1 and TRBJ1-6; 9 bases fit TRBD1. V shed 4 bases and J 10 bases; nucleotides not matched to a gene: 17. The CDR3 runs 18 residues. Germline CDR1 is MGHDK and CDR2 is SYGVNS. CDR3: CASSGDGAGGQGNSPLHF. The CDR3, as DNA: TGTGCCAGCAGTGGGGACGGAGCGGGGGGACAGGGAAACTCACCCCTCCACTTT.

CDR3 in amino acids: CAIRTRGREKLFF. The CDR3 bases are TGTGCCATCAGGACCAGGGGCCGTGAAAAACTGTTTTTT. The V and J genes are TRBV10-3 and TRBJ1-4, with D maybe TRBD1 (6 bases). Germline assignment: CDR1 ENHRY and CDR2 SYGVKD. V lost 6 bases, J lost 7 bases, and 12 bases lay in between. This CDR3 contains 13 residues.

In nucleotides, the CDR3 is TGTGCCAGCAGTGGAGACGGGTCTAATGAAAAACTGTTTTTT. It yields the protein CASSGDGSNEKLFF. The V and J genes are TRBV2 and TRBJ1-4; D unresolved. Trimming took 4 bases from V and 3 from J, leaving 9 bases between them. The CDR3 has 14 amino acids. Germline loops: CDR1 SNHLY, CDR2 FYNNEI.

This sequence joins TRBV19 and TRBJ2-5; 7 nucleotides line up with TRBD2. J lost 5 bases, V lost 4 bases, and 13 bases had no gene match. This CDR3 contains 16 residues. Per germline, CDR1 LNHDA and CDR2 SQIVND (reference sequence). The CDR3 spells CASSTRPGRAYETQYF. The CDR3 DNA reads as TGTGCCAGTAGTACCCGACCAGGGAGGGCCTACGAGACCCAGTACTTC.

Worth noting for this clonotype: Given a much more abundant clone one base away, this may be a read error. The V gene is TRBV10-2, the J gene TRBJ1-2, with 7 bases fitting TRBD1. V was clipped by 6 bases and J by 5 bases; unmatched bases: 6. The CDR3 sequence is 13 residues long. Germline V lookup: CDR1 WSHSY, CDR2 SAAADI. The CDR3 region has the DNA TGCGCCAGCAGGGAGACAGGGCAATATGGCTACACCTTC. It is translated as CASRETGQYGYTF.

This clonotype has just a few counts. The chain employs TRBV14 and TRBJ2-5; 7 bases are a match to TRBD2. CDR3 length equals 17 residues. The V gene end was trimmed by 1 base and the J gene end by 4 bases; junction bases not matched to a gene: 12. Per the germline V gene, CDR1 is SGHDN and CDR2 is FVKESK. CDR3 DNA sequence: TGTGCCAGCAGCCAAGGCGGGCTAGCGGAGTTGGGAGAGACCCAGTACTTC. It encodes CASSQGGLAELGETQYF.

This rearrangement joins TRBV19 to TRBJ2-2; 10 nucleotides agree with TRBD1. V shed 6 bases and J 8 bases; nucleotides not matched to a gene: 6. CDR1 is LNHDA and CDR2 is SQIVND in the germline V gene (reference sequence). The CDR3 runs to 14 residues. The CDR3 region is CASRGTGVSGELFF. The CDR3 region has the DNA TGTGCCAGTAGGGGGACAGGGGTGTCAGGGGAGCTGTTTTTT.

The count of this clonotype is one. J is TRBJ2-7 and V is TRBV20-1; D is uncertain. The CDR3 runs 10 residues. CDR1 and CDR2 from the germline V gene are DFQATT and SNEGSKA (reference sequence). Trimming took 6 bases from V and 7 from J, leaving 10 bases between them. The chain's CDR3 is CSAFAREQYF. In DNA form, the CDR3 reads TGCAGTGCGTTTGCTAGGGAGCAGTACTTC.

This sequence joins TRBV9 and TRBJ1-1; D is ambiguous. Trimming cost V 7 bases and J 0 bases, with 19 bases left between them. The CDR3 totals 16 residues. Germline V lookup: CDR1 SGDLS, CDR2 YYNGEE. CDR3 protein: CASSPREMGMNTEAFF. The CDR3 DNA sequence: TGTGCCAGCTCACCACGGGAGATGGGGATGAACACTGAAGCTTTCTTT.